This T cell receptor (beta chain) was documented in a study of blood T cell repertoires in COVID-19. Study overall: Spain, Italy and the United States supplied samples that represented acute and convalescent COVID-19.

Trimming left V 6 bases short and J 1 base short, with 6 bases between. This CDR3 spans 13 amino acids. The data were produced by immunoSEQ multiplex PCR, yet TCRdb's version contains in-frame clones alone and is incomplete. The table records 120,000 or so clones, 80% to 90% of them present only once. The V and J genes are TRBV12-3 or TRBV12-4 and TRBJ2-2, with D tentatively TRBD1 (6 bases). This receptor was obtained from a woman between 70 and 85 years old with acute or convalescent COVID-19. Sequenced material: peripheral blood. CDR3 in amino acids: CASRDRNTGELFF. DNA of the CDR3: TGTGCCAGCAGGGACAGGAACACCGGGGAGCTGTTTTTT.